What follows is one T cell receptor (beta chain) and its context. It was RNA transcripts that yielded the amplified TCR beta CDR3 regions. RT-PCR in the first round (using the HTBI primer set) targeted the TCR CDR3. Each CDR3 protein is one row after TCRdb ran MiXCR on the multiplex PCR reads. Of hundreds of thousands of distinct CDR3 sequences listed, 24% are singletons. Exclusion followed for patients with uncontrolled infection, other autoimmune disease, pregnancy or lactation. This CDR3 spans 18 amino acids. V lost 0 bases to trimming and J lost 3 bases, with 16 bases between them. CDR1 SGHRS and CDR2 YFSETQ come from the germline V gene. This entry comes from a study of T cells in Graves' hyperthyroidism and ophthalmopathy.

The receptor's source is a woman in her thirties with Graves' ophthalmopathy. Material: blood. The V gene is TRBV5-1, the J gene TRBJ2-6; D remains ambiguous. The CDR3 spells CASSLAHSSPSGANVLTF. CDR3 bases: TGCGCCAGCAGCTTGGCCCACAGCTCCCCTAGTGGGGCCAACGTCCTGACTTTC. The full variable domain, rest sourced from reference TRBV5-1 and TRBJ2-6, is KAGVTQTPRYLIKTRGQQVTLSCSPISGHRSVSWYQQTPGQGLQFLFEYFSETQRNKGNFPGRFSGRQFSNSRSEMNVSTLELGDSALYLCASSLAHSSPSGANVLTFGAGSRLTVL.